The 20 T cell receptor beta chains presented below share a single source sample, sequenced in a study of cytomegalovirus exposure and HLA in healthy donors. PCR amplification relied on 60 Vbeta primers (plus 13 Jbeta primers). The data were produced by immunoSEQ multiplex PCR, yet TCRdb's version contains in-frame clones alone and is incomplete. The data hold 110,000 or so clones, with approximately 80% observed a single time. The sample consisted of PBMCs. The receptors come from a man between 18 and 35 years old in good health and CMV-seropositive.

This CDR3 is CASTRFEGGKGTLEQYF. CDR3 DNA: TGTGCCAGCACCCGTTTTGAGGGCGGTAAGGGTACGTTGGAGCAGTACTTC. V is TRBV7-9 and J is TRBJ2-7; possibly TRBD2 for D (5 bases). The CDR3 is made up of 17 amino acids. Germline CDR1 is SEHNR and CDR2 is FQNEAQ (reference sequence). The V end was cut by 7 bases, the J end by 7 bases, with 29 bases between.

This clone was seen only a few times. The rearrangement uses TRBV7-9 and TRBJ1-1, with D unclear. Germline CDR1 reads SEHNR; CDR2 reads FQNEAQ (reference sequence). V was clipped by 0 bases and J by 7 bases, with 6 bases between them. The CDR3 is 12 residues long. The CDR3 nucleotides are TGTGCCAGCAGCTTAGCGAGAAATGAAGCTTTCTTT. Translated, it gives CASSLARNEAFF.

The V call is TRBV19, the J call TRBJ2-1; 10 positions agree with TRBD2. With V trimmed by 6 bases and J by 4 bases, 6 bases remained unmatched. CDR1 is LNHDA, CDR2 SQIVND, per germline (reference sequence). CDR3 length equals 15 residues. The CDR3, as DNA: TGTGCCAGTAGCCCTAGCGGGAGATGGTACAATGAGCAGTTCTTC. Amino acids: CASSPSGRWYNEQFF.

The chain combines TRBV29-1 with TRBJ2-2; 7 bases line up with TRBD2. Germline loops: CDR1 SQVTM, CDR2 ANQGSEA. V dropped 4 bases and J dropped 6; count of bases not matched to a gene: 11. This CDR3 is built from 15 residues. CDR3 amino acids: CSVVGGGGVAGELFF. The CDR3 DNA follows: TGCAGCGTTGTGGGTGGGGGGGGTGTGGCCGGGGAGCTGTTTTTT.

The V gene is TRBV11-3, the J gene TRBJ2-2, with 10 bases aligning to TRBD2. Germline lookup yields CDR1 SGHNT and CDR2 YENEEA. CDR3 size: 18 residues. Losses at the gene ends were 3 bases for V and 1 base for J; bases not matched to a gene: 8. The chain's CDR3 is CASSFNSRTSGNTGELFF. The CDR3 bases are TGTGCCAGCAGCTTCAACTCACGGACTAGCGGGAACACCGGGGAGCTGTTTTTT.

This chain uses TRBV29-1 with TRBJ2-7; TRBD1 aligns across 9 bases. The CDR3 sequence is 15 residues long. The germline V gene encodes CDR1 SQVTM and CDR2 ANQGSEA. V dropped 0 bases and J dropped 5; count of bases not matched to a gene: 8. Here the CDR3 DNA reads TGCAGCGTTGAAGATGAACAGGGGGCGGTCGACGAGCAGTACTTC. It encodes CSVEDEQGAVDEQYF.

The chain is built from TRBV7-9 and TRBJ2-1, with TRBD2 matching over 14 bases. The CDR3 runs to 18 residues. Germline lookup yields CDR1 SEHNR and CDR2 FQNEAQ (reference sequence). With V trimmed by 4 bases and J by 8 bases, 13 bases remained unmatched. The DNA of the CDR3 is TGTGCCAGCAGCTCTTCTAAGACTAGCGGGGGGGCGGGTGATGAGCAGTTCTTC. Its translation is CASSSSKTSGGAGDEQFF.

This chain joins TRBV5-1 and TRBJ1-2, with D perhaps TRBD1 (5 bases). Trimming pared 4 bases from V and 1 base from J, leaving 17 bases between. Germline V gene sequence: CDR1 SGHRS, CDR2 YFSETQ. The CDR3 totals 16 residues. CDR3 DNA sequence: TGCGCCAGCAGCCCCTACCGACAGCCAAATAACTATGGCTACACCTTC. Translating it yields CASSPYRQPNNYGYTF.

This sequence joins TRBV5-6 and TRBJ2-7; possibly TRBD1 for D (5 bases). In germline, CDR1 is SGHDT, CDR2 YYEEEE. Trimming removed 1 base at V and 7 bases at J, with 18 bases between. The CDR3 contains 15 residues. Here the CDR3 reads CASSLYDRSTREQYF. For the CDR3, the DNA is TGTGCCAGCAGCTTGTATGACAGAAGTACTCGAGAGCAGTACTTC.

The chain has TRBV5-1 and TRBJ2-5; TRBD2 matches at 9 bases. Germline CDR1 reads SGHRS; CDR2 reads YFSETQ. CDR3 size: 16 residues. Trimming cost V 4 bases and J 3 bases; bases outside gene matches: 10. CDR3 coding DNA: TGCGCCAGCAGCCGAGGGGGAGCGGGGGGCGAAGAGACCCAGTACTTC. Encoded protein: CASSRGGAGGEETQYF.

The chain combines TRBV27 with TRBJ1-6, with 7 bases fitting TRBD1. Germline assignment: CDR1 MNHEY and CDR2 SMNVEV (reference sequence). This CDR3 has 14 amino acids. Trimming at V came to 3 bases and at J to 7 bases, leaving 3 bases not matched to a gene. The CDR3: CASSFGTANSPLHF. The CDR3 DNA reads TGTGCCAGCAGTTTCGGGACAGCGAATTCACCCCTCCACTTT.

J is TRBJ2-7 and V is TRBV4-2; 8 nucleotides match TRBD2. The CDR3 contains 15 residues. The junction had 1 base not matched to a gene; V was cut back by 0 bases and J by 0 bases. Germline CDR1 reads LGHNA; CDR2 reads YNFKEQ. DNA for the CDR3: TGTGCCAGCAGCCAAGATAGCGGGAACTCCTACGAGCAGTACTTC. Amino acid sequence: CASSQDSGNSYEQYF.

This rearrangement joins TRBV19 to TRBJ2-1; a weak D match, TRBD2 (7 bases). The germline V gene has CDR1 LNHDA and CDR2 SQIVND (reference sequence). The CDR3 is made up of 14 amino acids. Trimming removed 5 bases at V and 5 bases at J, with 13 bases between. The CDR3 sequence: CASSWGGLDNEQFF. Here the CDR3 DNA reads TGTGCCAGTAGTTGGGGGGGGCTGGACAATGAGCAGTTCTTC.

The chain couples TRBV7-3 to TRBJ1-5; TRBD1 matches at 7 bases. Germline V gene lookup returns CDR1 SGHTA and CDR2 FQGTGA. CDR3 length: 16 residues. V dropped 5 bases and J dropped 2; count of bases not matched to a gene: 9. CDR3 in amino acids: CASSVQGRGRNQPQHF. In DNA, the CDR3 is TGTGCCAGCAGCGTACAGGGGAGAGGGCGCAATCAGCCCCAGCATTTT.

This clone was detected only once. The chain uses TRBV6-5 and TRBJ1-5, with 8 bases fitting TRBD1. V was pared by 5 bases and J by 4 bases, with 4 bases of the junction left unmatched. The CDR3 has 14 amino acids. The V gene's germline CDR1 is MNHEY and CDR2 SVGAGI. In DNA, the CDR3 is TGTGCCAGCAGTAGGACAGGGCAGAATCAGCCCCAGCATTTT. Protein: CASSRTGQNQPQHF.

The V call is TRBV27, the J call TRBJ1-1, with D hard to call. The CDR3 runs to 12 residues. The germline gives CDR1 MNHEY, CDR2 SMNVEV (reference sequence). V lost 7 bases, J lost 3 bases, and 9 bases lay in between. CDR3: CASNIRDTEAFF. The CDR3 region has the DNA TGTGCCAGCAACATCCGGGACACTGAAGCTTTCTTT.

This chain uses TRBV28 with TRBJ2-1; 11 positions agree with TRBD2. V lost 6 bases to trimming and J lost 3 bases; unmatched junction nucleotides: 4. The length of the CDR3 is 15 residues. Germline-derived CDR1 and CDR2 are MDHEN and SYDVKM. CDR3 amino acids: CASSPLAGDYNEQFF. CDR3 bases: TGTGCCAGCAGCCCACTAGCGGGGGACTACAATGAGCAGTTCTTC.

V usage is TRBV7-2 and J usage is TRBJ1-1; possible D gene TRBD1, 5 bases. Germline CDR1 SGHTA, CDR2 FQGNSA. The CDR3 length is 15 residues. Deletions cut 1 base from V and 1 base from J, with 10 bases between. This CDR3 is CASSLDDSTNTEAFF. CDR3 nucleotides: TGTGCCAGCAGCTTAGACGACAGTACGAACACTGAAGCTTTCTTT.

The V call is TRBV6-5, the J call TRBJ2-7; D not resolved. The CDR3 totals 13 residues. Trimming stripped 3 bases from V and 3 bases from J, with 9 bases between. Germline CDR1 and CDR2: MNHEY and SVGAGI. CDR3 bases: TGTGCCAGCAGTTATTCATACGGCTACGAGCAGTACTTC. It is translated as CASSYSYGYEQYF.

This sequence joins TRBV18 and TRBJ2-1; the D is unclear. V was cut by 0 bases and J by 8 bases, with 8 bases left in between. CDR1 and CDR2 from the germline V gene are KGHSH and LQKENI. This CDR3 spans 13 amino acids. The CDR3 region has the DNA TGTGCCAGCTCACCACCTAGCTCGGATGAGCAGTTCTTC. This gives the protein CASSPPSSDEQFF.